This TCR beta chain was sequenced during a study of blood T cell repertoires in COVID-19. What the recovered Cohort 3 donors had was two negative PCRs, clearance, or symptom resolution. The method was immunoSEQ multiplex PCR; TCRdb's version includes in-frame clones alone and lacks a portion of them. The repertoire includes about 180,000 clones, approximately 85% of them detected once, and approximately 9% sits in the top ten. With 5 bases clipped from V and 5 bases from J, the junction kept 8 bases outside the gene matches. Germline V lookup: CDR1 SEHNR, CDR2 FQNEAQ (reference sequence). The CDR3 extends over 15 amino acids.

The sequencing input was PBMCs or T cells enriched from blood (not recorded which). The chain has TRBV7-9 and TRBJ2-3, with 9 positions matching TRBD2. This receptor was taken from a woman between 18 and 30 years old who had recovered from COVID-19. The CDR3 reads CASSPLAGTLDTQYF. CDR3 DNA: TGTGCCAGCAGCCCCCTAGCGGGAACACTAGATACGCAGTATTTT.